Presented here are 29 T cell receptor beta chains from one specimen sequenced in a study of T cells in Graves' hyperthyroidism and ophthalmopathy. It was RNA transcripts that yielded the amplified TCR beta CDR3 regions. A first-round RT-PCR of the TCR CDR3 used the HTBI primer set. TCRdb re-called the multiplex PCR reads through MiXCR, storing one row per CDR3 protein. The sample includes some 600,000 distinct CDR3 sequences, 14% of them seen just once. Source material: blood. Receptors originate from a woman in her thirties with Graves' hyperthyroidism that later progressed to Graves' ophthalmopathy.

The chain employs TRBV24-1 and TRBJ2-2; TRBD1 agrees at 8 bases. The CDR3 has 16 amino acids. Germline V gene sequence: CDR1 KGHDR, CDR2 SFDVKD. The trim removed 4 bases at V and 4 bases at J, leaving 7 bases unmatched. This CDR3 is CATSEIGQGGTGELFF. In DNA, the CDR3 is TGTGCCACCAGTGAGATTGGACAGGGAGGCACCGGGGAGCTGTTTTTT.

At least ten counts were recorded for this clonotype. The chain has TRBV28 and TRBJ1-4; a weak D match, TRBD1 (5 bases). The CDR3 has 16 residues. V shed 3 bases and J shed 2 bases, with 13 bases lying between them. Germline V lookup: CDR1 MDHEN, CDR2 SYDVKM. This CDR3 reads CASSFGKGRTNEKLFF. CDR3 DNA: TGTGCCAGCAGTTTTGGAAAGGGGAGGACTAATGAAAAACTGTTTTTT.

Ten or more counts support this clonotype. The CDR3 is CASSISVGEQFF. CDR3 nucleotides: TGTGCCAGCAGTATTTCAGTCGGTGAGCAGTTCTTC. This sequence joins TRBV27 and TRBJ2-1; no clear D gene. V was trimmed by 5 bases and J by 9 bases, leaving 11 bases between them. Germline V gene sequence: CDR1 MNHEY, CDR2 SMNVEV (reference sequence). The CDR3 contains 12 residues.

The chain couples TRBV4-1 to TRBJ1-5; D not certain. Between the trimmed V and J ends, which lost 3 bases and 1 base, there was a span of 16 bases. Germline CDR1 is MGHRA and CDR2 is YSYEKL. The CDR3 sequence is 17 residues long. Here the CDR3 reads CASSHPGRQVSNQPQHF. The CDR3 bases are TGCGCCAGCAGCCACCCCGGACGGCAGGTCAGCAATCAGCCCCAGCATTTT.

This clonotype showed up many times. The chain has TRBV28 and TRBJ2-3; TRBD1 matches at 8 bases. Germline V gives CDR1 MDHEN, CDR2 SYDVKM. The trim removed 4 bases at V and 3 bases at J, leaving 3 bases unmatched. The CDR3 has 14 residues. The CDR3 DNA is TGTGCCAGCAGTTCCGGACAGGGTACAGATACGCAGTATTTT. Translated: CASSSGQGTDTQYF.

A word on this clonotype: With a much larger clone just one base away, this may be a read error. This chain links TRBV3-1 with TRBJ2-7; a weak D match, TRBD2 (5 bases). From germline, CDR1 is LGHDT and CDR2 YNNKEL (reference sequence). V lost 5 bases, J lost 9 bases, and 26 bases lay in between. The CDR3 extends over 16 amino acids. CDR3 amino acids: CASSFSLGRGHHGQYF. CDR3 coding DNA: TGTGCCAGCAGCTTTTCGTTAGGACGCGGGCACCACGGGCAGTACTTC.

The chain combines TRBV30 with TRBJ2-5; 12 nucleotides agree with TRBD2. There are 13 residues in the CDR3. Germline lookup yields CDR1 GTSNPN and CDR2 SVGIG (reference sequence). V shed 0 bases and J 10 bases; nucleotides not matched to a gene: 3. The CDR3 loop is CAWSVGLAGFQYF. CDR3 nucleotide sequence: TGTGCCTGGAGTGTAGGACTAGCGGGGTTCCAGTACTTC.

This clonotype was seen many times. J is TRBJ2-5 and V is TRBV7-2; no clear D gene. Between the trimmed V and J ends, which lost 1 base and 4 bases, there was a span of 10 bases. In germline, CDR1 is SGHTA, CDR2 FQGNSA. The CDR3 is 14 residues long. The CDR3 loop reads CASSLVSLLETQYF. DNA of the CDR3: TGTGCCAGCAGCTTAGTGTCGCTTTTAGAGACCCAGTACTTC.

This clonotype has a count of ten or more. The chain recombines TRBV20-1 with TRBJ2-1, with D possibly TRBD2 on 6 matching bases. Deletions cut 5 bases from V and 5 bases from J, with 13 bases between. Germline CDR1 is DFQATT and CDR2 is SNEGSKA (reference sequence). The CDR3 totals 13 residues. As DNA, the CDR3 is TGCAGTGCTTCCACCGGGACTCACAATGAGCAGTTCTTC. It encodes CSASTGTHNEQFF.

In this sample, this clonotype turned up a few times. The gene calls are TRBV6-1 and TRBJ1-1; TRBD1 agrees at 7 bases. The CDR3 covers 15 residues. Germline CDR1 and CDR2: MNHNS and SASEGT. Trimming removed 6 bases from V and 1 base from J; junction bases left unmatched: 8. Here the CDR3 reads CASRCDRVGNTEAFF. DNA of the CDR3: TGTGCCAGCAGATGCGACAGGGTCGGGAACACTGAAGCTTTCTTT.

In nucleotides, the CDR3 is TGTGCCACCAGCCCAGAACGGGTCGCTCGCGAGCAGTACTTC. Its protein product is CATSPERVAREQYF. The chain couples TRBV15 to TRBJ2-7, with no clear D. There are 14 residues in the CDR3. Looked up from germline, CDR1 is LNHNV and CDR2 is YYDKDF (reference sequence). With 5 bases removed from V and 6 bases from J, the gap between germline ends came to 17 bases.

This clonotype was counted many times. The chain is built from TRBV20-1 and TRBJ1-1; weak D call: TRBD1 (6 bases). Trimming took off 6 bases at V and 5 bases at J, with 13 bases between the two ends. This CDR3 has 12 residues. CDR1 is DFQATT and CDR2 is SNEGSKA in the germline V gene (reference sequence). The CDR3 loop is CSAADSATEAFF. CDR3 nucleotides: TGCAGTGCCGCGGACAGTGCGACTGAAGCTTTCTTT.

J is TRBJ2-5 and V is TRBV28; 11 nucleotides align to TRBD2. The CDR3 has 17 amino acids. V lost 1 base, J lost 4 bases, and 8 bases stayed unmatched. Looked up from germline, CDR1 is MDHEN and CDR2 is SYDVKM. CDR3 in DNA: TGTGCCAGCAGTTTATTTAGCGGGAGGGGTCTAGGAGAGACCCAGTACTTC. As protein: CASSLFSGRGLGETQYF.

At least ten counts were recorded for this clonotype. The rearrangement uses TRBV20-1 and TRBJ2-7, with D possibly being TRBD1 or TRBD2 (5 bases each). Germline V gives CDR1 DFQATT, CDR2 SNEGSKA (reference sequence). The CDR3 has 14 amino acids. Trimming took off 6 bases at V and 2 bases at J, with 17 bases between the two ends. The CDR3 DNA reads TGCAGTGCACACGGGACCCAGCCCCCCTACGAGCAGTACTTC. Protein: CSAHGTQPPYEQYF.

This clonotype was counted many times. The chain combines TRBV30 with TRBJ1-1; no reliable D call. Germline values: CDR1 GTSNPN, CDR2 SVGIG (reference sequence). Trimming cost V 4 bases and J 8 bases, with 11 bases left between them. The CDR3 has 11 amino acids. DNA of the CDR3: TGTGCCTGGATAGGAGTGGGGGAAGCTTTCTTT. Encoded protein: CAWIGVGEAFF.

This clonotype was seen many times. The chain joins TRBV12-3 or TRBV12-4 to TRBJ1-1; maybe TRBD1 (6 bases). The CDR3 spans 14 residues. V lost 4 bases and J lost 2, with 11 bases in between. CDR3 residues: CASSSDRDNTEAFF. The CDR3 DNA follows: TGTGCCAGCAGTTCGGACAGAGATAACACTGAAGCTTTCTTT.

The V call is TRBV28, the J call TRBJ2-7; no firm D call. This CDR3 is built from 13 residues. Germline CDR1 and CDR2: MDHEN and SYDVKM. Between the trimmed V and J ends, which lost 6 bases and 3 bases, there was a span of 12 bases. Here the CDR3 reads CASSLYPIYEQYF. DNA of the CDR3: TGTGCCAGCAGCCTTTATCCAATCTACGAGCAGTACTTC.

This clonotype was seen many times. V is TRBV30 and J is TRBJ1-2; D remains unclear. There are 12 residues in the CDR3. In germline, CDR1 is GTSNPN, CDR2 SVGIG (reference sequence). Trimming removed 2 bases at V and 8 bases at J, with 12 bases between. The CDR3 region has the DNA TGTGCCTGGAGTCCTGGAGGCGCCGGCTACACCTTC. It is translated as CAWSPGGAGYTF.

Here the CDR3 DNA reads TGTGCCAGCAGCTTATTTGTGGGACCGTCCTACGAGCAGTACTTC. It translates to CASSLFVGPSYEQYF. The chain recombines TRBV7-3 with TRBJ2-7; D may correspond to TRBD1 or TRBD2 (5 bases each). The CDR3 loop spans 15 amino acids. Trimming left V 2 bases short and J 1 base short, with 12 bases between. Germline loops: CDR1 SGHTA, CDR2 FQGTGA.

The chain carries TRBV3-1 and TRBJ2-4; no firm D call. The CDR3 spans 14 residues. Germline loops: CDR1 LGHDT, CDR2 YNNKEL (reference sequence). Trimming took 2 bases from V and 0 from J, leaving 5 bases between them. The CDR3 protein is CASSQQLAKNIQYF. CDR3 bases: TGTGCCAGCAGCCAACAGTTAGCCAAAAACATTCAGTACTTC.

This clonotype was seen ten or more times. The chain couples TRBV2 to TRBJ2-1, with D perhaps matching TRBD1 (6 bases). Germline loops: CDR1 SNHLY, CDR2 FYNNEI. Trimming shortened V by 6 bases and J by 7 bases, and 16 bases separated the two germline ends. This CDR3 comprises 14 residues. DNA for the CDR3: TGTGCCAGCAGAGGGGCAGGGGAGATGAATGAGCAGTTCTTC. It yields the protein CASRGAGEMNEQFF.

Ten or more counts support this clonotype. CDR3 sequence reads: CASRARGKLFF. The CDR3 DNA sequence: TGTGCCAGCAGAGCCAGGGGAAAACTGTTTTTT. The rearrangement links TRBV2 to TRBJ1-4; possible D gene TRBD1, 6 bases. The V gene's germline CDR1 is SNHLY and CDR2 FYNNEI. The CDR3 totals 11 residues. V was pared by 6 bases and J by 10 bases, with 9 bases between.

This clonotype was counted many times. The V and J genes are TRBV12-3 or TRBV12-4 and TRBJ2-1; D call uncertain. Trimming pared 1 base from V and 0 bases from J, leaving 7 bases between. The CDR3 runs 15 residues. CDR3 nucleotides: TGTGCCAGCAGTTTAGTCAGGAGCTCCTACAATGAGCAGTTCTTC. This codes for CASSLVRSSYNEQFF.

The V call is TRBV19, the J call TRBJ2-1, with TRBD2 matching over 8 bases. Unmatched junction bases numbered 17, after V lost 4 bases and J lost 9 bases. CDR3 length: 17 amino acids. Germline CDR1 is LNHDA and CDR2 is SQIVND (reference sequence). Here the CDR3 DNA reads TGTGCCAGTAGTAGGTCCCTGGCGGATAGCGGGGCCTTTGAGCAGTTCTTC. Translated: CASSRSLADSGAFEQFF.

The CDR3 spells CSAVSTYEQYF. As DNA, the CDR3 is TGCAGTGCTGTATCGACCTACGAGCAGTACTTC. The chain combines TRBV20-1 with TRBJ2-7; D gene uncertain. Germline CDR1 is DFQATT and CDR2 is SNEGSKA (reference sequence). Between the trimmed V and J ends, which lost 5 bases and 2 bases, there was a span of 7 bases. The CDR3 has 11 amino acids.

The V call is TRBV5-4, the J call TRBJ1-2; D uncertain. CDR3 length equals 13 residues. Per the germline V gene, CDR1 is SGHNT and CDR2 is YYREEE (reference sequence). Deletions cut 0 bases from V and 4 bases from J, with 7 bases between. The CDR3 DNA reads as TGTGCCAGCAGCTTGGCAGTTACCTATGGCTACACCTTC. Translation: CASSLAVTYGYTF. Looking up the rest from reference TRBV5-4 and TRBJ1-2 gives the full variable domain: ETGVTQSPTHLIKTRGQQVTLRCSSQSGHNTVSWYQQALGQGPQFIFQYYREEENGRGNFPPRFSGLQFPNYSSELNVNALELDDSALYLCASSLAVTYGYTFGSGTRLTVV.

This clonotype was detected ten times or more. The CDR3 sequence: CASRRRDRADYGYTF. In DNA form, the CDR3 reads TGTGCCAGCCGCCGAAGGGACAGGGCTGACTATGGCTACACCTTC. The chain is built from TRBV6-2 or TRBV6-3 and TRBJ1-2, with 9 nucleotides matching TRBD1. CDR3 length: 15 amino acids. Germline CDR1 is MNHEY and CDR2 is SVGEGT. Trimming took 8 bases from V and 3 from J; bases not matched to a gene: 10.

This clonotype was seen many times. The V call is TRBV24-1, the J call TRBJ2-7; 9 nucleotides match TRBD1. Trimming took 6 bases from V and 2 from J; bases not matched to a gene: 4. The V gene's germline CDR1 is KGHDR and CDR2 SFDVKD. The CDR3 runs to 14 residues. This chain's CDR3 is CATSRTGETYEQYF. In nucleotides, the CDR3 is TGTGCCACCAGTAGGACAGGGGAGACCTACGAGCAGTACTTC.

This clonotype was seen at least ten times. This chain connects TRBV18 to TRBJ1-2; TRBD1 matches at 9 bases. CDR3 length: 15 amino acids. The germline V gene encodes CDR1 KGHSH and CDR2 LQKENI. With V trimmed by 4 bases and J by 5 bases, 8 bases remained unmatched. CDR3 coding DNA: TGTGCCAGCTCACAAGGACAGGGGAGCGGGTATGGCTACACCTTC. It translates to CASSQGQGSGYGYTF.